Each of the 31 T cell receptor beta chains below was sequenced from the same sample in a study of cytomegalovirus exposure and HLA in healthy donors. PCR amplification relied on 60 Vbeta primers (plus 13 Jbeta primers). Measured with immunoSEQ multiplex PCR; TCRdb has only the in-frame clones, and not every one. The sample has approximately 85,000 clones; roughly 58% are singletons. The sample consisted of PBMCs. The receptors derive from a young woman in good health and CMV-seropositive.

The V gene is TRBV11-2, the J gene TRBJ2-1; 11 positions agree with TRBD2. Germline assignment: CDR1 SGHAT and CDR2 FQNNGV. The trim removed 5 bases at V and 1 base at J, leaving 13 bases unmatched. The CDR3 contains 19 residues. The CDR3 region is CASSRRTSGPPPSYNEQFF. The DNA for the CDR3 is TGTGCCAGCAGCCGTCGGACTAGCGGGCCTCCCCCGTCCTACAATGAGCAGTTCTTC.

CDR3 sequence: CASSVAEGGALYTQYF. The CDR3 DNA reads as TGTGCCAGCAGCGTAGCTGAAGGGGGGGCCTTATATACGCAGTATTTT. The rearrangement joins TRBV9 to TRBJ2-3; D is perhaps TRBD2 (7 bases). The CDR3 totals 16 residues. CDR1 and CDR2 (germline): SGDLS, YYNGEE. The V end was cut by 0 bases, the J end by 7 bases, with 18 bases between.

On this clone itself: One end of the junction is discordant with germline, which a read error may explain. The J gene is TRBJ1-2, the V gene TRBV9; 9 nucleotides line up with TRBD1. The CDR3 totals 18 residues. Germline V lookup: CDR1 SGDLS, CDR2 YYNGEE. This CDR3 is CASSPRPGTGIGRYGYPF. CDR3 DNA sequence: TGTGCCAGCAGCCCCCGTCCCGGGACAGGGATCGGACGCTATGGCTACCCCTTC.

The chain recombines TRBV11-3 with TRBJ2-2; 7 bases map to TRBD2. The CDR3 contains 16 residues. Trimming took 5 bases from V and 4 from J; bases not matched to a gene: 10. CDR1 and CDR2 from the germline V gene are SGHNT and YENEEA. The CDR3 DNA reads TGTGCCAGCAGCCCGGGCCGGGGGGAAAGCACCGGGGAGCTGTTTTTT. Its protein is CASSPGRGESTGELFF. Using reference TRBV11-3 and TRBJ2-2 for the parts outside the CDR3, the full variable domain is EAGVVQSPRYKIIEKKQPVAFWCNPISGHNTLYWYLQNLGQGPELLIRYENEEAVDDSQLPKDRFSAERLKGVDSTLKIQPAELGDSAVYLCASSPGRGESTGELFFGEGSRLTVL.

The J gene is TRBJ1-1, the V gene TRBV28; D remains ambiguous. The CDR3 extends over 15 amino acids. V was cut by 6 bases and J by 0 bases, with 14 bases left in between. Germline lookup yields CDR1 MDHEN and CDR2 SYDVKM. The CDR3 is CASSLTATVNTEAFF. The CDR3 DNA follows: TGTGCCAGCAGCTTAACTGCCACAGTGAACACTGAAGCTTTCTTT.

The table lists this clone with a few counts. The chain has TRBV4-3 and TRBJ2-1, with 7 bases identical to TRBD2. This CDR3 has 15 amino acids. Trimming took 4 bases from V and 2 from J; bases not matched to a gene: 5. Germline CDR1 and CDR2: LGHNA and YSLEER. CDR3 loop: CASSPGRGAYNEQFF. In DNA, the CDR3 is TGCGCCAGCAGCCCCGGCCGGGGGGCCTACAATGAGCAGTTCTTC.

V is TRBV2 and J is TRBJ2-3, with D perhaps TRBD2 (6 bases). In germline, CDR1 is SNHLY, CDR2 FYNNEI. This CDR3 contains 15 residues. Between the trimmed V and J ends, which lost 1 base and 1 base, there was a span of 9 bases. As DNA, the CDR3 is TGTGCCAGCAGTGAAGGACTAGTTGGCACAGATACGCAGTATTTT. This gives the protein CASSEGLVGTDTQYF. Drawing the rest from reference TRBV2 and TRBJ2-3, the complete variable domain is EPEVTQTPSHQVTQMGQEVILRCVPISNHLYFYWYRQILGQKVEFLVSFYNNEISEKSEIFDDQFSVERPDGSNFTLKIRSTKLEDSAMYFCASSEGLVGTDTQYFGPGTRLTVL.

This clone was seen more than once but under ten times. The chain recombines TRBV4-3 with TRBJ1-5; the match to TRBD1 covers 9 bases. V lost 0 bases and J lost 5; bases outside the gene matches: 5. CDR1 is LGHNA and CDR2 is YSLEER in the germline V gene. The CDR3 spans 16 residues. The CDR3 DNA reads TGCGCCAGCAGCCAAGATAGGAGGACAGGGGATCAGCCCCAGCATTTT. Translating gives CASSQDRRTGDQPQHF.

The J gene is TRBJ1-3, the V gene TRBV28, with TRBD1 matching 9 bases. Germline loops: CDR1 MDHEN, CDR2 SYDVKM. This CDR3 is 18 amino acids long. The V segment lost 5 bases and the J segment 0 bases; nucleotides outside the gene matches: 11. The CDR3 region has the DNA TGTGCCAGCAGTCCCATAATAGGGACAGGGTACTCTGGAAACACCATATATTTT. Protein: CASSPIIGTGYSGNTIYF.

The chain couples TRBV6-1 to TRBJ1-2; 7 positions agree with TRBD1. V gave up 6 bases and J gave up 6 bases; unmatched junction bases: 10. Germline CDR1 is MNHNS and CDR2 is SASEGT. This CDR3 region has 14 residues. This chain's CDR3 is CASRYPGGGDGYTF. The CDR3 coding sequence is TGTGCCAGCAGGTACCCAGGGGGAGGAGATGGCTACACCTTC.

This clone turned up a few times. The chain combines TRBV19 with TRBJ1-1, with 7 nucleotides matching TRBD1. Unmatched junction bases numbered 4, after V lost 8 bases and J lost 1 base. The CDR3 totals 13 residues. In germline, CDR1 is LNHDA, CDR2 SQIVND (reference sequence). The CDR3 region is CASCPGGNTEAFF. The CDR3 DNA is TGTGCCAGTTGTCCAGGGGGGAACACTGAAGCTTTCTTT.

This clone was picked up a small number of times. The chain is built from TRBV27 and TRBJ2-3; 7 bases map to TRBD1. The CDR3 extends over 14 amino acids. CDR1 is MNHEY, CDR2 SMNVEV, per germline (reference sequence). With 5 bases clipped from V and 2 bases from J, the junction kept 4 bases outside the gene matches. Here the CDR3 reads CASSRDRHTDTQYF. CDR3 DNA: TGTGCCAGCAGTCGGGACAGACACACAGATACGCAGTATTTT.

This clone turned up a few times. This rearrangement joins TRBV5-3 to TRBJ1-2, with a weak D call TRBD1 (5 bases). TRBV5-3 is annotated as an ORF whose role is uncertain. CDR3 length: 14 amino acids. Trimming cost V 0 bases and J 8 bases, with 14 bases left between them. As DNA, the CDR3 is TGTGCCAGAAGCTTGGATTCGGTAAGGGGAGGCTACACCTTC. It translates to CARSLDSVRGGYTF.

The gene calls are TRBV7-9 and TRBJ2-3; TRBD2 aligns across 11 bases. Germline lookup yields CDR1 SEHNR and CDR2 FQNEAQ (reference sequence). The CDR3 totals 17 residues. V lost 5 bases and J lost 7; bases outside the gene matches: 14. The CDR3 protein is CASSPIGSGGARYTQYF. In DNA, the CDR3 is TGTGCCAGCAGCCCCATCGGTAGCGGGGGGGCCCGTTATACGCAGTATTTT.

This sequence joins TRBV5-1 and TRBJ1-2; TRBD1 aligns across 9 bases. The V segment lost 0 bases and the J segment 0 bases; nucleotides outside the gene matches: 3. This CDR3 is 16 amino acids long. Germline CDR1 reads SGHRS; CDR2 reads YFSETQ. The CDR3 is CASSLDGQGTNYGYTF. DNA of the CDR3: TGCGCCAGCAGCTTGGATGGACAGGGGACTAACTATGGCTACACCTTC.

This rearrangement joins TRBV2 to TRBJ1-2; 9 bases map to TRBD1. The V and J ends lost 2 bases and 7 bases, in that order; junction bases with no gene match: 5. CDR1 is SNHLY, CDR2 FYNNEI, per germline. This CDR3 contains 14 residues. The DNA for the CDR3 is TGTGCCAGCAGTGAAAGGGGACAGGGTATTGGCTACACCTTC. Its protein product is CASSERGQGIGYTF.

The CDR3 here is CASRQTGYLNTEAFF. The CDR3 DNA is TGTGCCAGCAGACAAACAGGTTATTTGAACACTGAAGCTTTCTTT. The J gene is TRBJ1-1, the V gene TRBV7-2, with D maybe TRBD1 (5 bases). Germline loops: CDR1 SGHTA, CDR2 FQGNSA. Between the trimmed V and J ends, which lost 6 bases and 0 bases, there was a span of 14 bases. The CDR3 covers 15 residues.

The rearrangement joins TRBV18 to TRBJ2-7, with 7 bases identical to TRBD1. Trimming removed 5 bases from V and 4 bases from J; junction bases left unmatched: 8. CDR3 length: 14 residues. Germline V gives CDR1 KGHSH, CDR2 LQKENI. The chain's CDR3 is CASSSDRFPYEQYF. The CDR3 nucleotides read TGTGCCAGCTCATCGGACAGGTTTCCTTACGAGCAGTACTTC.

The V gene is TRBV6-1, the J gene TRBJ2-5; 7 bases are shared with TRBD1. The J call is in doubt because the DNA end fits TRBJ2-7 better. This CDR3 is 15 amino acids long. CDR1 is MNHNS, CDR2 SASEGT, per germline. CDR3 coding DNA: TGTGCCGGGACAACGGACAGGAAGAGCTCCTACGAGCAGTACTTC. Translation gives CAGTTDRKSSYEQYF.

Turning to this clone: The junction and the germline gene differ at one end; a read error may be behind it. This rearrangement joins TRBV7-9 to TRBJ1-5, with D uncertain. The CDR3 spans 12 residues. The germline CDR1 and CDR2 sequences are SEHNR and FQNEAQ (reference sequence). The CDR3, as DNA: TGTTCCAGCAGTCCGGACTATCAGCCCCAGCATTTT. Translating gives CSSSPDYQPQHF.

J is TRBJ2-1 and V is TRBV4-3; 10 bases line up with TRBD2. The germline V gene has CDR1 LGHNA and CDR2 YSLEER. The V and J ends lost 0 bases and 3 bases, in that order; junction bases with no gene match: 2. The CDR3 consists of 16 residues. CDR3: CASSQEVAGGYNEQFF. DNA for the CDR3: TGCGCCAGCAGCCAAGAAGTAGCGGGGGGCTACAATGAGCAGTTCTTC.

This clone was recorded only once. The chain employs TRBV5-4 and TRBJ2-6; D gene unclear. Germline values: CDR1 SGHNT, CDR2 YYREEE (reference sequence). V was pared by 4 bases and J by 3 bases, with 11 bases between. This CDR3 region has 15 residues. The CDR3 DNA follows: TGTGCCAGCAGCCTCCGAGGCAGTGGGGCCAACGTCCTGACTTTC. Encoded protein: CASSLRGSGANVLTF.

This sequence joins TRBV30 and TRBJ1-5; 8 bases line up with TRBD1. V dropped 2 bases and J dropped 2; count of bases not matched to a gene: 5. Germline lookup yields CDR1 GTSNPN and CDR2 SVGIG (reference sequence). CDR3 length: 15 residues. The CDR3 sequence is CAWSRPGQGNQPQHF. The CDR3 coding sequence is TGTGCCTGGAGTCGTCCGGGACAGGGCAATCAGCCCCAGCATTTT.

The rearrangement links TRBV5-1 to TRBJ2-7; TRBD2 aligns across 12 bases. This CDR3 has 16 residues. V lost 4 bases and J lost 3; bases outside the gene matches: 8. Germline V CDR1 and CDR2: SGHRS, YFSETQ. For the CDR3, the DNA is TGCGCCAGCAGCCCCCAGACTAGCGGGGGAGTCTACGAGCAGTACTTC. Translated, it gives CASSPQTSGGVYEQYF.

In this sample, this clone turned up a few times. This rearrangement joins TRBV10-3 to TRBJ2-5, with a possible D match to TRBD2 (5 bases). Near its end, the DNA agrees better with TRBJ2-7, so the J call may be wrong. CDR3 length: 13 amino acids. CDR1 is ENHRY and CDR2 is SYGVKD in the germline V gene. The CDR3 region is CAGGPEEGYEQYF. DNA of the CDR3: TGTGCCGGAGGACCCGAAGAGGGCTACGAGCAGTACTTC.

The rearrangement uses TRBV7-3 and TRBJ2-1; TRBD2 matches at 8 bases. Trimming at V came to 5 bases and at J to 5 bases, leaving 8 bases not matched to a gene. CDR3 length: 15 amino acids. From germline, CDR1 is SGHTA and CDR2 FQGTGA. CDR3 residues: CASSALAGGHNEQFF. CDR3 DNA: TGTGCCAGCAGCGCACTGGCGGGGGGACACAATGAGCAGTTCTTC.

The V gene is TRBV11-2, the J gene TRBJ1-3; D ambiguous. The V end was cut by 1 base, the J end by 0 bases, with 19 bases between. Germline V gives CDR1 SGHAT, CDR2 FQNNGV. This CDR3 is built from 19 residues. The CDR3 reads CASSLVESGRPVSGNTIYF. Written as DNA, the CDR3 is TGTGCCAGCAGCTTAGTAGAATCGGGTAGACCCGTCTCTGGAAACACCATATATTTT.

This rearrangement joins TRBV6-1 to TRBJ2-3; possible D gene TRBD1, 6 bases. The CDR3 contains 14 residues. V lost 7 bases to trimming and J lost 10 bases, with 21 bases between them. In germline, CDR1 is MNHNS, CDR2 SASEGT. In nucleotides, the CDR3 is TGTGCCAGCACGGATAAACAGGGTCCTCTTGCGCAGTATTTT. It translates to CASTDKQGPLAQYF.

A few counts support this clone. The rearrangement uses TRBV6-1 and TRBJ2-1, with TRBD2 matching over 8 bases. Germline values: CDR1 MNHNS, CDR2 SASEGT. Losses at the gene ends were 10 bases for V and 0 bases for J; bases not matched to a gene: 5. CDR3 length: 14 amino acids. The CDR3 DNA reads TGTGCCACCACTCGGGGGGGCTCCTACAATGAGCAGTTCTTC. It encodes CATTRGGSYNEQFF.

This clone was found a few times. The chain carries TRBV6-4 and TRBJ2-2, with 7 bases matching TRBD2. CDR1 is MRHNA and CDR2 is SNTAGT in the germline V gene. The CDR3 totals 14 residues. V lost 6 bases and J lost 3; bases outside the gene matches: 4. In DNA, the CDR3 is TGTGCCAGCAGAGCCCGGGGGGACACCGGGGAGCTGTTTTTT. It encodes CASRARGDTGELFF.

This chain uses TRBV10-3 with TRBJ2-7; TRBD1 matches at 7 bases. Germline V gene data show CDR1 as ENHRY and CDR2 as SYGVKD. V lost 6 bases and J lost 3; bases outside the gene matches: 11. This CDR3 is 15 amino acids long. CDR3 amino acids: CAIREKTGISYEQYF. CDR3 bases: TGTGCCATCAGGGAGAAGACAGGGATAAGCTACGAGCAGTACTTC.